The clone carrying this TCR beta chain has more than one count but fewer than ten. These data are taken from a study of blood T cell repertoires in COVID-19. Overall study context: The United States, Italy and Spain provided the acute and convalescent COVID-19 samples.

The table came from immunoSEQ multiplex PCR; TCRdb's copy has only in-frame clones and leaves some out. The data hold 130,000 or so clones, with roughly 80% observed a single time. The clonotype was recovered from a young man who had recovered from COVID-19. The sample taken for sequencing was PBMCs or T cells enriched from blood (not recorded which).

CDR3 sequence reads: CASSLDRVYEQYF. DNA for the CDR3: TGTGCCAGCAGTTTGGACAGGGTTTACGAGCAGTACTTC. The genes are TRBV2 and TRBJ2-7; TRBD1 matches at 8 bases. The V segment lost 5 bases and the J segment 4 bases; nucleotides outside the gene matches: 4. The CDR3 has 13 residues. Germline loops: CDR1 SNHLY, CDR2 FYNNEI.